The 8 T cell receptor beta chains below all came from one sample that was sequenced in a study of OX40 agonist ivuxolimab in advanced cancers. To prepare the library, the immunoSEQ multiplex PCR assay was applied. Drawn from immuneACCESS, this table holds only the in-frame rearrangements with V and J called that TCRdb kept. Clones are partly lost; checked studies trace under half to an unresolved V gene and leave the rest unexplained. The sample yields 40,000 to 45,000 clones; approximately 80% were counted once. Approximately 25% of the sample rests with the top ten. Sequenced here: CD4+ or CD8+ T cells sorted from blood, sampled in a trial of the OX40 agonist ivuxolimab. The source of these receptors is an adult with an advanced solid tumor such as melanoma, head and neck, liver or kidney cancer.

V gene TRBV30 combines with J gene TRBJ2-1; 13 bases are shared with TRBD2. Losses at the gene ends were 1 base for V and 7 bases for J; bases not matched to a gene: 7. Germline lookup yields CDR1 GTSNPN and CDR2 SVGIG (reference sequence). This CDR3 has 16 amino acids. CDR3 coding DNA: TGTGCCTGGAGTGCGGAACTAGCGGGAGGGCGGAATGAGCAGTTCTTC. Translated: CAWSAELAGGRNEQFF.

This clone is classed as medium-sized. The chain joins TRBV25-1 to TRBJ1-3; no reliable D call. With 7 bases removed from V and 8 bases from J, the gap between germline ends came to 9 bases. This CDR3 is 11 amino acids long. The germline V gene has CDR1 MGHDK and CDR2 SYGVNS. The DNA of the CDR3 is TGTGCCAGCACTCCAGGAGACACCATATATTTT. This sequence encodes CASTPGDTIYF.

This rearrangement joins TRBV7-9 to TRBJ1-2; weak D call: TRBD1 (5 bases). With 4 bases removed from V and 4 bases from J, the gap between germline ends came to 19 bases. The CDR3 runs 16 residues. The V gene's germline CDR1 is SEHNR and CDR2 FQNEAQ (reference sequence). In DNA, the CDR3 is TGTGCCAGCAGCTCTTTCAACCGCAGGGAACTCTATGGCTACACCTTC. Its translation: CASSSFNRRELYGYTF. The entire variable domain, with the rest obtained from reference TRBV7-9 and TRBJ1-2, is as follows: DTGVSQNPRHKITKRGQNVTFRCDPISEHNRLYWYRQTLGQGPEFLTYFQNEAQLEKSRLLSDRFSAERPKGSFSTLEIQRTEQGDSAMYLCASSSFNRRELYGYTFGSGTRLTVV.

The rearrangement links TRBV9 to TRBJ2-7; 7 nucleotides agree with TRBD1. CDR1 and CDR2 from the germline V gene are SGDLS and YYNGEE. This CDR3 comprises 12 residues. Germline trimming cut 3 bases from V and 6 bases from J; bases unmatched to any gene: 3. The CDR3 protein is CASSATGFEQYF. In DNA, the CDR3 is TGTGCCAGCAGCGCGACAGGGTTCGAGCAGTACTTC.

This chain joins TRBV2 and TRBJ2-1; 10 positions agree with TRBD2. Germline lookup yields CDR1 SNHLY and CDR2 FYNNEI. The CDR3 is 19 amino acids. The J segment lost 1 base and the V segment lost 5 bases, leaving 14 bases of the junction unmatched. This CDR3 is CASSTRTSGNPESYNEQFF. As DNA, the CDR3 is TGTGCCAGCAGTACTCGGACTAGCGGTAACCCCGAATCCTACAATGAGCAGTTCTTC.

The chain has TRBV7-2 and TRBJ2-2; D is perhaps TRBD1 (6 bases). The CDR3 loop spans 15 amino acids. The germline V and J ends were trimmed by 2 bases and 4 bases, with 11 bases remaining between them. Germline-derived CDR1 and CDR2 are SGHTA and FQGNSA. DNA of the CDR3: TGTGCCAGCAGCTTAAACAGGGTCAGCACCGGGGAGCTGTTTTTT. Encoded protein: CASSLNRVSTGELFF.

The CDR3 coding sequence is TGTGCCAGCAGTATGGGACAGGGAGCCTTCTTC. Encoded protein: CASSMGQGAFF. This chain connects TRBV14 to TRBJ2-1, with 9 bases aligning to TRBD1. Germline V lookup: CDR1 SGHDN, CDR2 FVKESK. There are 11 residues in the CDR3. With V trimmed by 6 bases and J by 16 bases, 7 bases remained unmatched.

This clone was seen only a few times. This chain links TRBV14 with TRBJ2-5; 8 bases align to TRBD1. This CDR3 is 15 amino acids long. CDR1 is SGHDN, CDR2 FVKESK, per germline. J lost 0 bases, V lost 5 bases, and 5 bases had no gene match. In DNA form, the CDR3 reads TGTGCCAGCAGCTCAGGGGGCCTCTACCAAGAGACCCAGTACTTC. It codes for CASSSGGLYQETQYF.